The 13 T cell receptor beta chains reported below all come from one sample, sequenced in a study of blood T cell repertoires in COVID-19. Method: immunoSEQ multiplex PCR; TCRdb's copy keeps in-frame clones and lacks some. Here the sample spans about 84,000 clones, approximately 86% being singletons. The sequenced sample was peripheral blood. Source of these receptors: an elderly man with active or convalescent COVID-19.

The rearrangement uses TRBV28 and TRBJ1-2, with no clear D. The V and J ends lost 1 base and 8 bases respectively, with 14 bases between them. This CDR3 contains 14 residues. The germline V gene encodes CDR1 MDHEN and CDR2 SYDVKM. CDR3 residues: CASSLSQPAGGYTF. The CDR3 DNA reads TGTGCCAGCAGTTTATCCCAACCCGCGGGGGGCTACACCTTC.

The rearrangement joins TRBV5-1 to TRBJ1-1; perhaps TRBD1 as D (6 bases). Trimming shortened V by 1 base and J by 1 base, and 11 bases separated the two germline ends. The length of the CDR3 is 15 residues. Germline V gene lookup returns CDR1 SGHRS and CDR2 YFSETQ. CDR3 in amino acids: CASSLTGTTNTEAFF. The CDR3 DNA reads TGCGCCAGCAGCTTGACCGGGACAACGAACACTGAAGCTTTCTTT.

The rearrangement uses TRBV6-5 and TRBJ1-3; 8 bases are a match to TRBD1. Germline V gene lookup returns CDR1 MNHEY and CDR2 SVGAGI. The CDR3 contains 15 residues. V shed 7 bases, J shed 3 bases, and the junction held 8 bases outside the gene matches. The CDR3 region is CASMEPGGFGNTIYF. CDR3 sequence (DNA): TGTGCCAGCATGGAACCAGGGGGCTTTGGAAACACCATATATTTT.

This sequence joins TRBV29-1 and TRBJ2-1; 12 bases map to TRBD2. The germline gives CDR1 SQVTM, CDR2 ANQGSEA. With V trimmed by 8 bases and J by 10 bases, 9 bases remained unmatched. The CDR3 runs 13 residues. This CDR3 is CSSLAGGRGEQFF. The CDR3 DNA reads TGCAGCTCACTAGCGGGAGGACGTGGGGAGCAGTTCTTC.

The genes are TRBV19 and TRBJ1-6; possible D gene TRBD1, 5 bases. Per the germline V gene, CDR1 is LNHDA and CDR2 is SQIVND (reference sequence). The CDR3 covers 13 residues. V was trimmed by 5 bases and J by 5 bases, leaving 7 bases between them. Written as DNA, the CDR3 is TGTGCCAGTAGTCGACAGAATAATTCACCCCTCCACTTT. Its translation is CASSRQNNSPLHF.

This clone was recorded once. The chain is built from TRBV6-2 or TRBV6-3 and TRBJ1-2, with D possibly matching TRBD1 (5 bases). Trimming left V 4 bases short and J 7 bases short, with 16 bases between. Germline V CDR1 and CDR2: MNHEY, SVGEGT. This CDR3 has 14 amino acids. The CDR3 sequence is CASSSRQGRLGYTF. The CDR3 DNA reads as TGTGCCAGCAGTTCGAGGCAGGGCCGCCTTGGCTACACCTTC.

In this sample, this clone turned up once. V gene TRBV10-3 combines with J gene TRBJ2-7; 9 bases are shared with TRBD2. The ends lost 4 bases at V and 7 bases at J; junction bases unmatched: 11. Germline CDR1 reads ENHRY; CDR2 reads SYGVKD. CDR3 length equals 15 residues. The CDR3 nucleotides are TGTGCCATCAGTGTTGACGCGGGAGGGCCGTCGGAGCAGTACTTC. Encoded protein: CAISVDAGGPSEQYF.

The V call is TRBV7-9, the J call TRBJ2-7, with D unclear. CDR3 length: 13 amino acids. Trimming took 1 base from V and 7 from J, leaving 11 bases between them. Germline V CDR1 and CDR2: SEHNR, FQNEAQ (reference sequence). CDR3 coding DNA: TGTGCCAGCAGCTTAGGGGCTTTTAGGGAGCAGTACTTC. This codes for CASSLGAFREQYF.

The chain joins TRBV6-1 to TRBJ1-2; D not resolved. The CDR3 has 15 residues. V dropped 0 bases and J dropped 2 bases, with 10 bases sitting between them. Germline V gives CDR1 MNHNS, CDR2 SASEGT. The DNA for the CDR3 is TGTGCCAGCAGTGAAGCTACTCCTATCAACTATGGCTACACCTTC. Translated: CASSEATPINYGYTF.

The V gene is TRBV10-3, the J gene TRBJ1-2; possible D gene TRBD1, 6 bases. V lost 4 bases, J lost 3 bases, and 12 bases lay in between. The CDR3 contains 14 residues. The V gene's germline CDR1 is ENHRY and CDR2 SYGVKD. This CDR3 is CAISASRGDYGYTF. Here the CDR3 DNA reads TGTGCCATCAGTGCCTCCAGGGGAGACTATGGCTACACCTTC.

Only a few counts were recorded for this clone. The genes are TRBV5-1 and TRBJ1-1; D is possibly TRBD1 (5 bases). The CDR3 has 16 amino acids. Germline lookup yields CDR1 SGHRS and CDR2 YFSETQ. The germline V and J ends were trimmed by 0 bases and 3 bases, with 15 bases remaining between them. The CDR3 here is CASSLVFGGSYTEAFF. DNA of the CDR3: TGCGCCAGCAGCTTGGTTTTTGGGGGGTCGTACACTGAAGCTTTCTTT.

The chain employs TRBV7-9 and TRBJ2-1; tentatively, D is TRBD2 (6 bases). CDR1 SEHNR and CDR2 FQNEAQ come from the germline V gene (reference sequence). The germline V and J ends were trimmed by 3 bases and 12 bases, with 15 bases remaining between them. The CDR3 is made up of 13 amino acids. CDR3 nucleotide sequence: TGTGCCAGCAGCTTCCCCCCTCCCGGGAGGCAGTTCTTC. This translates into CASSFPPPGRQFF.

This clone was counted a few times. The rearrangement uses TRBV21-1 and TRBJ2-5; the DNA was not used to check the table's D call, TRBD2. TRBV21-1 is a recognized pseudogene. The CDR3 consists of 17 residues. CDR3 amino acids: CASNQSSGRKLGETQYF. DNA for the CDR3: TGTGCCAGCAACCAGAGTAGCGGGAGGAAACTCGGAGAGACCCAGTACTTC.